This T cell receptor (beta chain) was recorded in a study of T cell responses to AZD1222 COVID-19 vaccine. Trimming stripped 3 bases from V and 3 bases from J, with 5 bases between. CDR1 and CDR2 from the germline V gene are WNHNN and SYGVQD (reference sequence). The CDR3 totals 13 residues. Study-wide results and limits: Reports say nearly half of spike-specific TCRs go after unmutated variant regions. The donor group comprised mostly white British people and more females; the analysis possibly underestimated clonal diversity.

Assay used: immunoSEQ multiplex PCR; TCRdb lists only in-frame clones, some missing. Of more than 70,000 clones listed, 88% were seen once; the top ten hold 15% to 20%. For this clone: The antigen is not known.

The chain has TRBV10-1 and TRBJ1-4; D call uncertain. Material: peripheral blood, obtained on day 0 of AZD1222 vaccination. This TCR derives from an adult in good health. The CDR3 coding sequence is TGCGCCAGCAGTGATAACGCTAATGAAAAACTGTTTTTT. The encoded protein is CASSDNANEKLFF.